Listed here are 20 T cell receptor beta chains from one sample, sequenced in a study of cytomegalovirus exposure and HLA in healthy donors. Primers included in the PCR were 60 Vbeta and 13 Jbeta primers. Libraries were prepared by immunoSEQ multiplex PCR; TCRdb keeps only in-frame clonotypes and omits some of them. The repertoire holds 99,000 or so clones, with around 70% as singletons. Specimen: PBMCs. The receptors come from a young man in good health and CMV-seronegative.

V and J are TRBV5-8 and TRBJ2-1; 9 bases are shared with TRBD2. Per the germline V gene, CDR1 is SGHTS and CDR2 is YDEGEE. The ends lost 1 base at V and 8 bases at J; junction bases unmatched: 7. CDR3 length: 15 residues. The DNA for the CDR3 is TGTGCCAGCAGCTTGAGTAGCGGGAGTTTGTATGAGCAGTTCTTC. Translated: CASSLSSGSLYEQFF. The full variable domain, in which reference TRBV5-8 and TRBJ2-1 provide the parts outside the CDR3, is EAGVTQSPTHLIKTRGQQATLRCSPISGHTSVYWYQQALGLGLQFLLWYDEGEERNRGNFPPRFSGRQFPNYSSELNVNALELEDSALYLCASSLSSGSLYEQFFGPGTRLTVL.

This clone was observed a few times. The V gene is TRBV6-6, the J gene TRBJ2-3; 11 bases are a match to TRBD1. The CDR3 has 15 residues. Trimming removed 4 bases from V and 3 bases from J; junction bases left unmatched: 3. Germline-derived CDR1 and CDR2 are MNHNY and SVGAGI (reference sequence). The CDR3 protein is CASSSRDRGTDTQYF. The DNA for the CDR3 is TGTGCCAGCAGTTCCCGGGACAGGGGGACAGATACGCAGTATTTT.

The CDR3 DNA reads TGTGCCAGCAGCTGGAGACAGGGCCCTGAAGCTTTCTTT. As protein: CASSWRQGPEAFF. The genes are TRBV11-3 and TRBJ1-1, with 7 bases that match TRBD1. This CDR3 contains 13 residues. Germline V lookup: CDR1 SGHNT, CDR2 YENEEA. The trim removed 4 bases at V and 6 bases at J, leaving 5 bases unmatched.

The gene calls are TRBV14 and TRBJ1-1; D is unclear. Trimming took 0 bases from V and 1 from J, leaving 9 bases between them. The germline CDR1 and CDR2 sequences are SGHDN and FVKESK. CDR3 length: 15 residues. CDR3 sequence (DNA): TGTGCCAGCAGCCAAGATCTACGAAGGAACACTGAAGCTTTCTTT. This sequence encodes CASSQDLRRNTEAFF.

This clone occurred once. The gene calls are TRBV7-9 and TRBJ2-5; D might be TRBD1 (5 bases). This CDR3 has 13 residues. V shed 6 bases and J shed 5 bases, with 13 bases lying between them. Germline V CDR1 and CDR2: SEHNR, FQNEAQ (reference sequence). The CDR3 here is CASRAQGTETQYF. CDR3 sequence (DNA): TGTGCCAGCAGGGCGCAGGGTACGGAGACCCAGTACTTC.

The V and J genes are TRBV7-9 and TRBJ1-1, with no clear D. The V gene lost 5 bases and the J gene lost 7 bases, with 14 bases spanning the gap. The CDR3 is 13 residues long. Germline CDR1 is SEHNR and CDR2 is FQNEAQ (reference sequence). CDR3 nucleotides: TGTGCCAGCAGCATCGGGGAGGCGGTTGAAGCTTTCTTT. Translation: CASSIGEAVEAFF. The whole variable domain, filled in from reference TRBV7-9 and TRBJ1-1, reads DTGVSQNPRHKITKRGQNVTFRCDPISEHNRLYWYRQTLGQGPEFLTYFQNEAQLEKSRLLSDRFSAERPKGSFSTLEIQRTEQGDSAMYLCASSIGEAVEAFFGQGTRLTVV.

This chain uses TRBV19 with TRBJ2-7; 10 nucleotides align to TRBD2. The junction had 0 bases not matched to a gene; V was cut back by 4 bases and J by 3 bases. This CDR3 contains 13 residues. Germline lookup yields CDR1 LNHDA and CDR2 SQIVND (reference sequence). The DNA for the CDR3 is TGTGCCAGTAGTAGGACTAGCGGCTACGAGCAGTACTTC. Protein: CASSRTSGYEQYF.

The rearrangement links TRBV28 to TRBJ2-1, with TRBD2 identical over 12 bases. This CDR3 contains 15 residues. The V segment lost 6 bases and the J segment 7 bases; nucleotides outside the gene matches: 7. Germline lookup yields CDR1 MDHEN and CDR2 SYDVKM. The CDR3 coding sequence is TGTGCCAGCAGCCGACCGGGGACTAGCGGGAATGAGCAGTTCTTC. Protein product: CASSRPGTSGNEQFF.

This chain uses TRBV27 with TRBJ2-7, with 9 positions matching TRBD2. With 4 bases clipped from V and 6 bases from J, the junction kept 7 bases outside the gene matches. Per the germline V gene, CDR1 is MNHEY and CDR2 is SMNVEV (reference sequence). The CDR3 contains 14 residues. The CDR3 protein is CASSSLAGVSEQYF. In DNA form, the CDR3 reads TGTGCCAGCAGTTCATTAGCGGGAGTCAGCGAGCAGTACTTC.

The chain combines TRBV2 with TRBJ2-1; 8 bases map to TRBD2. Germline-derived CDR1 and CDR2 are SNHLY and FYNNEI. J was trimmed by 8 bases and V by 6 bases; bases with no gene match: 6. The CDR3 loop spans 13 amino acids. CDR3 bases: TGTGCCAGCAGCCTGGGACTAGGCGATGAGCAGTTCTTC. Protein sequence: CASSLGLGDEQFF.

The chain combines TRBV25-1 with TRBJ1-4, with TRBD1 as a possible D gene (5 bases). The CDR3 is made up of 18 amino acids. In germline, CDR1 is MGHDK, CDR2 SYGVNS. The ends were cut back, 3 bases at V and 7 bases at J, with 24 bases in the middle. As DNA, the CDR3 is TGTGCCAGCAGTGACACTGAGGGACTGGGCCGGTCGGCTGAAAAACTGTTTTTT. Its translation is CASSDTEGLGRSAEKLFF.

The chain carries TRBV11-3 and TRBJ2-5, with TRBD2 matching over 7 bases. Germline values: CDR1 SGHNT, CDR2 YENEEA. This CDR3 region has 15 residues. V shed 5 bases, J shed 5 bases, and the junction held 11 bases outside the gene matches. CDR3 DNA sequence: TGTGCCAGCAGCCCTCGGAGCGGGATGGGGGAGACCCAGTACTTC. Its protein product is CASSPRSGMGETQYF.

Worth noting for this clone: A junction end diverges from the germline sequence, so it may reflect a read error. CDR3 in DNA: TGTGCCAGCAGTCCACTAGCGGGAAGACTAACTGGGGCCAACGGCCTGACTTTC. Translated, it gives CASSPLAGRLTGANGLTF. This chain uses TRBV28 with TRBJ2-6, with 10 bases identical to TRBD2. This CDR3 comprises 18 residues. CDR1 MDHEN and CDR2 SYDVKM come from the germline V gene.

The gene calls are TRBV2 and TRBJ1-1, with 8 bases lining up with TRBD1. Germline CDR1 SNHLY, CDR2 FYNNEI. The CDR3 runs to 13 residues. V gave up 7 bases and J gave up 5 bases; unmatched junction bases: 6. In DNA form, the CDR3 reads TGTGCCAGCAACGGACAGGGAGTAACTGAAGCTTTCTTT. This codes for CASNGQGVTEAFF.

J is TRBJ2-7 and V is TRBV5-6; a weak D match, TRBD1 (5 bases). This CDR3 spans 12 amino acids. Per the germline V gene, CDR1 is SGHDT and CDR2 is YYEEEE. V was cut by 4 bases and J by 4 bases, with 9 bases left in between. The CDR3 protein is CASSGPGYEQYF. CDR3 in DNA: TGTGCCAGCAGCGGACCAGGGTACGAGCAGTACTTC.

The V and J genes are TRBV30 and TRBJ2-3; no reliable D call. This CDR3 region has 15 residues. Germline V lookup: CDR1 GTSNPN, CDR2 SVGIG (reference sequence). Trimming pared 1 base from V and 0 bases from J, leaving 11 bases between. DNA of the CDR3: TGTGCCTGGAGTGCGCAGGCCCTAAGCACAGATACGCAGTATTTT. This codes for CAWSAQALSTDTQYF.

The V gene is TRBV25-1, the J gene TRBJ1-4, with a tentative D call TRBD1 (6 bases). V was trimmed by 4 bases and J by 5 bases, leaving 17 bases between them. Germline lookup yields CDR1 MGHDK and CDR2 SYGVNS. CDR3 length equals 16 residues. The CDR3 coding sequence is TGTGCCAGCAGTGGGGGGCCTGGTTCCAGCAATGAAAAACTGTTTTTT. Translated, it gives CASSGGPGSSNEKLFF.

This clone showed up just a few times. V and J are TRBV6-5 and TRBJ2-1, with D perhaps matching TRBD1 (6 bases). Deletions cut 6 bases from V and 6 bases from J, with 18 bases between. This CDR3 is built from 15 residues. Germline-derived CDR1 and CDR2 are MNHEY and SVGAGI. CDR3 coding DNA: TGTGCCAGCAGGACAGGCCGCCCCGGAAGCAATGAGCAGTTCTTC. It encodes CASRTGRPGSNEQFF.

This clone occurred once. This chain links TRBV6-6 with TRBJ2-7; TRBD2 matches at 8 bases. Matching the DNA end better, TRBJ2-1 makes the J call doubtful. Looked up from germline, CDR1 is MNHNY and CDR2 is SVGAGI (reference sequence). CDR3 size: 12 residues. CDR3 protein: CASTGLAFEQFF. The CDR3 coding sequence is TGTGCCAGCACCGGACTAGCTTTCGAGCAGTTCTTC.

The J gene is TRBJ1-2, the V gene TRBV28; no reliable D call. Germline CDR1 MDHEN, CDR2 SYDVKM. This CDR3 contains 13 residues. V was trimmed by 6 bases and J by 2 bases, leaving 10 bases between them. CDR3 sequence reads: CASRTDINYGYTF. Here the CDR3 DNA reads TGTGCCAGCAGAACAGACATCAACTATGGCTACACCTTC.